This T cell receptor beta chain was sequenced in a study of OX40 agonist ivuxolimab in advanced cancers. Study as a whole: At doses from 0.01 to 10 mg/kg, patients were given intravenous ivuxolimab every 2 weeks. Subjects had a mean age of around 60 years, with a range of about 23 to 79; just over 80% were male.

Broader study findings: No antigen was identified for the clonally expanded peripheral T cells.

Generated by immunoSEQ multiplex PCR, the TCRdb table keeps only in-frame clones and is missing some. The sample records 30,000 to 45,000 clones, approximately 80% being singletons. Regarding this clone: Its antigen is not identified.

The CDR3 covers 16 residues. Per the germline V gene, CDR1 is LGHNT and CDR2 is FRNRAP. V was shortened by 9 bases and J by 3 bases, with 20 bases between the two germline ends. Collection of blood occurred at baseline, at cycle 4 day 1, and at cycle 7 day 1. The clonotype comes from an adult with an advanced solid tumor such as melanoma, head and neck, liver or kidney cancer. The sample here was CD4+ or CD8+ T cells sorted from blood, taken in a trial of the OX40 agonist ivuxolimab. The chain has TRBV12-5 and TRBJ2-2; D uncertain. The DNA of the CDR3 is TGTGCTAGCGTCCCACCCCGAGGTTCCTACACCGGGGAGCTGTTTTTT. Encoded protein: CASVPPRGSYTGELFF.